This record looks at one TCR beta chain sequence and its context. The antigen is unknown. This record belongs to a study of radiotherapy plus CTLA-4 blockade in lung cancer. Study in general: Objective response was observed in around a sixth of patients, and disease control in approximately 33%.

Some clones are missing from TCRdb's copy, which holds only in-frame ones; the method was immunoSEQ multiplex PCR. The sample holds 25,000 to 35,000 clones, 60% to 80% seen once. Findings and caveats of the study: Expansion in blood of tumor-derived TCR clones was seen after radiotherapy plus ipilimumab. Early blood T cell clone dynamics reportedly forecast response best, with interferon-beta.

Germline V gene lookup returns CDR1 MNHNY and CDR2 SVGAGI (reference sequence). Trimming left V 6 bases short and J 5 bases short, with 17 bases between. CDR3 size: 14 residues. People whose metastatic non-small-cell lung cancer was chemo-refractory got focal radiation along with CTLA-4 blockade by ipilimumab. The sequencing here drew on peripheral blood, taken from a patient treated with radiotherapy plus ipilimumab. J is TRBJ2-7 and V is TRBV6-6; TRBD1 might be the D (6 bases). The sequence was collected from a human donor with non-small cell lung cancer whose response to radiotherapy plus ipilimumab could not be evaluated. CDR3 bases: TGTGCCAGCAGCACCGGACAGTATTCTCACGAGCAGTACTTC. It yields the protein CASSTGQYSHEQYF.